Listed below are T cell receptor beta chains from one sample, sequenced in a study of shared clonotypes between healthy human individuals. Profiled with immunoSEQ multiplex PCR; TCRdb holds only in-frame clones, not every one. Of hundreds of thousands of clones in the sample, around three quarters are singletons; the top ten hold around 2%. The sequencing input was memory CD4+ T cells sorted from blood. These receptor sequences come from a woman in her 30s in good health. The CDR3 runs from the conserved cysteine through the conserved F or W. The D gene is left open where the match is weak. Clone size, where shown, is once, few, many, or a class for clones that have expanded.

TRBJ2-2 . . TRBV6-1 TGTGCCAGCATCAGGCCGTTGGGGACAACCGGGGAGCTGTTTTTT CASIRPLGTTGELFF
TRBJ2-2 once TRBD2 TRBV27 TGTGCCACCAAGAAACCGGGACTAGCGTCAACCGGGGAGCTGTTTTTT CATKKPGLASTGELFF
TRBJ2-7 . . TRBV19 TGTGCCAGTAGCCGGGATCATTTGAACGAGCAGTACTTC CASSRDHLNEQYF
TRBJ2-3 . TRBD1 TRBV28 TGTGCCATCTCCCGGGACAGGTCCGATACGCAGTATTTT CAISRDRSDTQYF
TRBJ2-3 few TRBD2 TRBV5-1 TGCGCCAGCAGCTTGGGACTAGCGGCCACAGATACGCAGTATTTT CASSLGLAATDTQYF
TRBJ1-1 . . TRBV19 TGTGCCAGTAGTGAGTACAGGGACACTGAAGCTTTCTTT CASSEYRDTEAFF
TRBJ1-5 . TRBD1 TRBV4-1 TGCGCCAGCAGCCAACACCGAACAGGACAGGGGACGCAGCCCCAGCATTTT CASSQHRTGQGTQPQHF
TRBJ2-1 . TRBD2 TRBV7-7 TGTGCCAGCAGCCGCAGCGGGAGGGCTGACAATGAGCAGTTCTTC CASSRSGRADNEQFF
TRBJ2-6 . . TRBV28 TGTGCCAGCAGGGACACCCTCCACGTCCTGACTTTC CASRDTLHVLTF
TRBJ1-5 . . TRBV7-2 TGTGCCAGCAGCTTACAGCAGGGTAGCAATCAGCCCCAGCATTTT CASSLQQGSNQPQHF
TRBJ2-1 . TRBD2 TRBV11-2 TGTGCCAGCAGCTCCACAAGCGGGACCAACTACAATGAGCAGTTCTTC CASSSTSGTNYNEQFF
TRBJ1-2 . . TRBV14 TGTGCCAGCAGCCGGGACCAACCCTATGGCTACACCTTC CASSRDQPYGYTF
TRBJ2-2 . TRBD1 TRBV7-9 TGTGCCAGCAGCTACCTAGACAGGGCTGGCGGGGAGCTGTTTTTT CASSYLDRAGGELFF
TRBJ2-1 . . TRBV5-1 TGCGCCAGCAGCTTGGCGTCGAGCTCCTACAATGAGCAGTTCTTC CASSLASSSYNEQFF
TRBJ2-7 . . TRBV15 TGTGCCACCAGCCAAGGGGGGCGGCGGAGATACGAGCAGTACTTC CATSQGGRRRYEQYF
TRBJ2-3 . TRBD2 TRBV4-1 TGCGCCAGCAGCCGGTTAGCGGGAGGGTCATTTCCAACGCAGTATTTT CASSRLAGGSFPTQYF
TRBJ2-7 . . TRBV7-6 TGTGCCAGCAGCCGGGGACCCTTAATTTACGAGCAGTACTTC CASSRGPLIYEQYF
TRBJ1-4 . . TRBV28 TGTGCCAGCAGTTCCCCGGGGGGAATCGGTGAAAAACTGTTTTTT CASSSPGGIGEKLFF
TRBJ1-2 . . TRBV28 TGTGCCAGCATACAGGGACGTTTGGGCTACACCTTC CASIQGRLGYTF
TRBJ2-1 . . TRBV28 TGTGCCAGCGCCAATGTAGGGAGAGTGTCTTACTACAATGAGCAGTTCTTC CASANVGRVSYYNEQFF
TRBJ2-7 . TRBD1 TRBV19 TGTGCCAGTAGAAGGGACAGGATGGACTACGAGCAGTACTTC CASRRDRMDYEQYF
TRBJ2-7 . TRBD2 TRBV5-1 TGCGCCAGCAGCTTGGCCATGCGACTAGCGGGAGAGTACGAGCAGTACTTC CASSLAMRLAGEYEQYF
TRBJ1-1 many . TRBV7-7 TGTGCCAGCAGCCCTCTGGGACACACGAACACTGAAGCTTTCTTT CASSPLGHTNTEAFF
TRBJ1-2 . . TRBV18 TGTGCCAGCTCACCAAGCCCGTTGGGGGCTAACTATGGCTACACCTTC CASSPSPLGANYGYTF
TRBJ1-1 . TRBD1 TRBV29-1 TGCAGCGTTGTAGGGCCAAGACAGGGAGGCACTGAAGCTTTCTTT CSVVGPRQGGTEAFF
TRBJ2-7 . TRBD1 TRBV6-5 TGTGCCAGCAGTTACTCGTACGGCCAGGGGGCCTACGAGCAGTACTTC CASSYSYGQGAYEQYF
TRBJ2-1 . . TRBV28 TGTGCCAGCAGTAGGAGACAGGGGATAGCTAGCGGGAAATCCAATGAGCAGTTCTTC CASSRRQGIASGKSNEQFF
TRBJ1-1 . TRBD1 TRBV18 TGTGCCAGCTCCCAGGCGGCAGGGGGGCTGGGGCACACTGAAGCTTTCTTT CASSQAAGGLGHTEAFF
TRBJ1-5 . TRBD1 TRBV16 TGTGCCAGCTCCTTAGGACAGGCTAATAGCAATCAGCCCCAGCATTTT CASSLGQANSNQPQHF